This T cell receptor (beta chain) was sequenced during a study of shared clonotypes between healthy human individuals. Naive CD8 cells, CD45RO-negative and positively selected for CCR7, excluded terminally differentiated effector memory CD45RA+ cells. In the source study's methods: ImmunoSEQ yielded junction-only sequences lacking quality scores, so filtering differed. Only in-frame clones appear in the TCRdb table, and some are missing; sequencing was by immunoSEQ multiplex PCR. From that table come the V and J calls and clone size; the DNA was used to work out D and trimming. The sample shows 2 million to 2.5 million clones, about 95% of them seen only once. The receptor was isolated from a man between 18 and 29 years old in good health. The source material was naive CD8+ T cells sorted from blood.

The CDR3 here is CASSVLAGGLSEQYF. The CDR3 coding sequence is TGTGCCAGCAGCGTACTAGCGGGAGGACTTTCCGAGCAGTACTTC. The chain uses TRBV9 and TRBJ2-7; 11 positions agree with TRBD2. Unmatched junction bases numbered 6, after V lost 1 base and J lost 6 bases. Germline CDR1 is SGDLS and CDR2 is YYNGEE. The CDR3 runs 15 residues.